These 27 T cell receptor beta chains came from one sample sequenced in a study of blood T cell repertoires in COVID-19. The repertoire was sequenced with immunoSEQ multiplex PCR; TCRdb's copy has only in-frame clones and lacks some. The sample lists some 87,000 clones, around four fifths seen once, with roughly 10% in the top ten. What was sequenced was peripheral blood. The source is a woman in her seventies with active or convalescent COVID-19.

J is TRBJ1-1 and V is TRBV19; no clear D gene. Germline V gives CDR1 LNHDA, CDR2 SQIVND (reference sequence). V was shortened by 5 bases and J by 1 base, with 8 bases between the two germline ends. This CDR3 region has 13 residues. The CDR3 DNA reads TGTGCCAGTAGTGGTCAAGCGAACACTGAAGCTTTCTTT. Its protein is CASSGQANTEAFF.

This clone was detected once. The V gene is TRBV6-5, the J gene TRBJ1-4; D ambiguous. The CDR3 loop spans 15 amino acids. V shed 4 bases and J shed 7 bases, with 16 bases lying between them. Germline V lookup: CDR1 MNHEY, CDR2 SVGAGI. DNA for the CDR3: TGTGCCAGCAGTTTGTCCGGCCGCGGGGTTGAAAAACTGTTTTTT. Translated, it gives CASSLSGRGVEKLFF.

The chain employs TRBV6-2 or TRBV6-3 and TRBJ2-7; 8 bases align to TRBD2. This CDR3 region has 14 residues. V dropped 7 bases and J dropped 3; count of bases not matched to a gene: 8. Germline CDR1 is MNHEY and CDR2 is SVGEGT. The CDR3 loop reads CASTPRAGGYEQYF. CDR3 DNA: TGTGCCAGCACCCCCCGGGCGGGGGGCTACGAGCAGTACTTC.

This clone was seen only once. The gene calls are TRBV29-1 and TRBJ2-1; D unresolved. V was clipped by 3 bases and J by 6 bases, with 15 bases between them. Germline V CDR1 and CDR2: SQVTM, ANQGSEA. The CDR3 consists of 14 residues. CDR3 region: CSVDLGRVGNEQFF. CDR3 sequence (DNA): TGCAGCGTTGACCTAGGCAGAGTGGGCAATGAGCAGTTCTTC.

The chain joins TRBV3-1 (or the pseudogene TRBV3-2) to TRBJ1-2; 7 nucleotides match TRBD1. J gave up 2 bases and V 4 bases, and 1 base lay outside the gene matches. The length of the CDR3 is 13 residues. CDR1 LGHDT and CDR2 YNNKEL come from the germline V gene (reference sequence). The CDR3 loop reads CASSPRGNYGYTF. The CDR3 nucleotides are TGTGCCAGCAGCCCCAGGGGGAACTATGGCTACACCTTC.

Only a few counts were recorded for this clone. This sequence joins TRBV6-5 and TRBJ1-3; D remains ambiguous. Germline assignment: CDR1 MNHEY and CDR2 SVGAGI. The V gene lost 7 bases and the J gene lost 0 bases, with 10 bases spanning the gap. This CDR3 is 14 amino acids long. Written as DNA, the CDR3 is TGTGCCAGCACCAATTCCAACTCTGGAAACACCATATATTTT. Translating gives CASTNSNSGNTIYF.

This chain links TRBV12-3 or TRBV12-4 with TRBJ2-7; 9 bases align to TRBD2. V shed 6 bases and J 5 bases; nucleotides not matched to a gene: 5. The CDR3 contains 13 residues. The CDR3 loop is CASRAGGRHEQYF. As DNA, the CDR3 is TGTGCCAGCAGGGCGGGGGGGCGTCACGAGCAGTACTTC.

J is TRBJ2-7 and V is TRBV12-1; whether TRBD1, the table's D call, matches the DNA was not checked. TRBV12-1 has pseudogene status. CDR3 size: 16 residues. In DNA, the CDR3 is TGTGCCAGCAGCTATCGAGGTAGGGGGTTGCCCTACGAGCAGTACTTC. Its protein product is CASSYRGRGLPYEQYF.

The chain links TRBV2 to TRBJ2-5, with 8 positions matching TRBD2. Trimming took 4 bases from V and 8 from J; bases not matched to a gene: 12. The CDR3 is 15 residues long. Germline assignment: CDR1 SNHLY and CDR2 FYNNEI. Written as DNA, the CDR3 is TGTGCCAGCAGTGGTTCTGGACTAGCAGGCGATACCCAGTACTTC. Translating it yields CASSGSGLAGDTQYF.

In DNA form, the CDR3 reads TGTGCCATCAAGGCCGGACAGGGTGGTGAAAAACTGTTTTTT. It is translated as CAIKAGQGGEKLFF. The chain joins TRBV10-3 to TRBJ1-4, with 8 bases matching TRBD1. Germline lookup yields CDR1 ENHRY and CDR2 SYGVKD. V gave up 7 bases and J gave up 7 bases; unmatched junction bases: 8. CDR3 length equals 14 residues.

The chain is built from TRBV27 and TRBJ1-3; no reliable D call. This CDR3 has 18 amino acids. Germline-derived CDR1 and CDR2 are MNHEY and SMNVEV (reference sequence). Deletions cut 1 base from V and 0 bases from J, with 16 bases between. CDR3 sequence (DNA): TGTGCCAGCAGTTTATTGAGGCGGCAGCACCTCTCTGGAAACACCATATATTTT. Translating it yields CASSLLRRQHLSGNTIYF.

The chain couples TRBV9 to TRBJ1-2; the match to TRBD1 covers 8 bases. The germline CDR1 and CDR2 sequences are SGDLS and YYNGEE. The V and J ends lost 4 bases and 4 bases, in that order; junction bases with no gene match: 9. The CDR3 is made up of 15 amino acids. The CDR3 DNA follows: TGTGCCAGCAGCTCCCGGACAGGGATAATCTATGGCTACACCTTC. Its protein is CASSSRTGIIYGYTF.

The V and J genes are TRBV7-2 and TRBJ1-2; 8 bases are shared with TRBD1. The J segment lost 4 bases and the V segment lost 4 bases, leaving 5 bases of the junction unmatched. Germline-derived CDR1 and CDR2 are SGHTA and FQGNSA. The CDR3 totals 14 residues. CDR3: CASSSGQALYGYTF. Here the CDR3 DNA reads TGTGCCAGCAGCTCGGGACAGGCACTCTATGGCTACACCTTC. Based on the CDR3 plus reference TRBV7-2 and TRBJ1-2, the full variable domain is GAGVSQSPSNKVTEKGKDVELRCDPISGHTALYWYRQSLGQGLEFLIYFQGNSAPDKSGLPSDRFSAERTGGSVSTLTIQRTQQEDSAVYLCASSSGQALYGYTFGSGTRLTVV.

V is TRBV7-8 and J is TRBJ1-2; 10 bases fit TRBD1. CDR3 length: 13 residues. Germline V gives CDR1 SGHVS, CDR2 FQNEAQ. V gave up 5 bases and J gave up 8 bases; unmatched junction bases: 5. CDR3 residues: CASSGTGEWGYTF. The CDR3 bases are TGTGCCAGCAGCGGGACAGGGGAGTGGGGCTACACCTTC. Looking up the rest from reference TRBV7-8 and TRBJ1-2 gives the full variable domain: GAGVSQSPRYKVAKRGQDVALRCDPISGHVSLFWYQQALGQGPEFLTYFQNEAQLDKSGLPSDRFFAERPEGSVSTLKIQRTQQEDSAVYLCASSGTGEWGYTFGSGTRLTVV.

The count of this clone is one. The V and J genes are TRBV5-4 and TRBJ2-2; tentatively, D is TRBD1 (6 bases). CDR3 length equals 14 residues. CDR1 and CDR2 from the germline V gene are SGHNT and YYREEE (reference sequence). Trimming left V 6 bases short and J 2 bases short, with 11 bases between. The chain's CDR3 is CASKGQHNTGELFF. The CDR3 DNA is TGTGCCAGCAAGGGACAACATAACACCGGGGAGCTGTTTTTT.

The chain has TRBV2 and TRBJ1-2, with D perhaps matching TRBD1 (5 bases). The CDR3 spans 19 residues. Germline V gene data show CDR1 as SNHLY and CDR2 as FYNNEI. V lost 5 bases to trimming and J lost 7 bases, with 32 bases between them. CDR3 sequence reads: CASSPLSSPTGLLTSGYTF. The CDR3 bases are TGTGCCAGCAGTCCACTTTCCTCCCCGACGGGACTCCTTACGAGTGGCTACACCTTC.

The chain couples TRBV28 to TRBJ1-6; D perhaps matches TRBD1 (6 bases). Germline V gene sequence: CDR1 MDHEN, CDR2 SYDVKM. The V and J ends lost 6 bases and 0 bases respectively, with 15 bases between them. CDR3 size: 17 residues. The CDR3 DNA is TGTGCCAGCAGCCAGCCCCTAGGGGGCTCCTATAATTCACCCCTCCACTTT. It yields the protein CASSQPLGGSYNSPLHF.

This chain links TRBV5-4 with TRBJ2-5; 9 bases are shared with TRBD2. V was clipped by 4 bases and J by 5 bases; unmatched bases: 9. CDR1 and CDR2 (germline): SGHNT, YYREEE (reference sequence). CDR3 length: 15 amino acids. The CDR3: CASSPQAGGAETQYF. The CDR3 DNA reads as TGTGCCAGCAGCCCACAAGCGGGGGGTGCGGAGACCCAGTACTTC.

CDR3 residues: CASSPRQGSPDTQYF. CDR3 nucleotides: TGTGCCAGCAGCCCCAGACAGGGTAGCCCAGATACGCAGTATTTT. This chain links TRBV7-2 with TRBJ2-3; 7 bases match TRBD1. Germline values: CDR1 SGHTA, CDR2 FQGNSA. V dropped 5 bases and J dropped 4; count of bases not matched to a gene: 9. CDR3 size: 15 residues.

This chain connects TRBV6-5 to TRBJ1-1, with D unresolved. Trimming stripped 6 bases from V and 6 bases from J, with 17 bases between. The CDR3 spans 14 residues. Germline V lookup: CDR1 MNHEY, CDR2 SVGAGI. The CDR3 is CASREVVPNAEAFF. CDR3 nucleotide sequence: TGTGCCAGCAGGGAGGTAGTCCCAAACGCTGAAGCTTTCTTT.

The rearrangement joins TRBV15 to TRBJ1-3; D unclear. V lost 0 bases to trimming and J lost 8 bases, with 8 bases between them. This CDR3 contains 13 residues. CDR1 and CDR2 from the germline V gene are LNHNV and YYDKDF (reference sequence). The DNA of the CDR3 is TGTGCCACCAGCAGAGACCTTGCGGACACCATATATTTT. Its translation is CATSRDLADTIYF. The full variable domain, rest sourced from reference TRBV15 and TRBJ1-3, is DAMVIQNPRYQVTQFGKPVTLSCSQTLNHNVMYWYQQKSSQAPKLLFHYYDKDFNNEADTPDNFQSRRPNTSFCFLDIRSPGLGDTAMYLCATSRDLADTIYFGEGSWLTVV.

This chain links TRBV19 with TRBJ1-2; TRBD1 matches at 7 bases. Trimming took 6 bases from V and 3 from J; bases not matched to a gene: 7. Germline CDR1 LNHDA, CDR2 SQIVND (reference sequence). This CDR3 spans 14 amino acids. In nucleotides, the CDR3 is TGTGCCAGTAGGACACCAGGGACAGACTATGGCTACACCTTC. As protein: CASRTPGTDYGYTF.

This chain joins TRBV19 and TRBJ1-5, with a tentative D call TRBD1 (5 bases). V gave up 6 bases and J gave up 5 bases, with 20 bases separating them. The CDR3 is 16 residues long. CDR1 is LNHDA, CDR2 SQIVND, per germline (reference sequence). In DNA form, the CDR3 reads TGTGCCAGTAGAAAAACCTCGGGAGGCAGGGATCAGCCCCAGCATTTT. This sequence encodes CASRKTSGGRDQPQHF.

V is TRBV7-9 and J is TRBJ1-2, with D unresolved. V shed 5 bases and J shed 4 bases, with 11 bases lying between them. The germline gives CDR1 SEHNR, CDR2 FQNEAQ (reference sequence). There are 13 residues in the CDR3. As DNA, the CDR3 is TGTGCCAGCAGCAGACGAGAGGGCTATGGCTACACCTTC. It is translated as CASSRREGYGYTF.

In this sample, this clone turned up once. The chain recombines TRBV2 with TRBJ2-5, with D possibly matching TRBD1 (5 bases). CDR1 is SNHLY, CDR2 FYNNEI, per germline. The V end lost 7 bases, the J end lost 4 bases, and 13 bases lay between the germline ends. The CDR3 loop spans 13 amino acids. The CDR3 bases are TGTGCCAGCAAGGGGTCCGGTTTAGAGACCCAGTACTTC. Encoded protein: CASKGSGLETQYF.

The rearrangement links TRBV12-3 or TRBV12-4 to TRBJ1-1, with TRBD1 as a possible D gene (6 bases). Trimming took 8 bases from V and 0 from J, leaving 10 bases between them. This CDR3 spans 13 amino acids. In nucleotides, the CDR3 is TGTGCCAGCCGCACAGGGATGAACACTGAAGCTTTCTTT. This sequence encodes CASRTGMNTEAFF.

The rearrangement uses TRBV4-1 and TRBJ1-1; D gene uncertain. Germline values: CDR1 MGHRA, CDR2 YSYEKL. CDR3 size: 15 residues. V lost 0 bases and J lost 0, with 8 bases in between. As DNA, the CDR3 is TGCGCCAGCAGCCAAGATTGGCCCGTGAACACTGAAGCTTTCTTT. Its protein product is CASSQDWPVNTEAFF.